The 26 T cell receptor beta chains below were found in one sample sequenced in a study of PD-1 blockade in classical Hodgkin lymphoma. Sequencing used immunoSEQ multiplex PCR; TCRdb keeps in-frame clones, though not all of them. The data show roughly 100,000 clones, with approximately 90% seen just once and 5% to 7.5% held by the top ten. Every patient relapsed after autologous stem cell transplantation, and brentuximab vedotin exposure varied. The sample was peripheral blood mononuclear cells (PBMCs), taken before the second cycle of nivolumab. The receptors come from a human donor with classical Hodgkin lymphoma.

The chain combines TRBV30 with TRBJ1-6; the D gene is possibly TRBD1 (5 bases). CDR1 GTSNPN and CDR2 SVGIG come from the germline V gene (reference sequence). V lost 5 bases and J lost 1, with 15 bases in between. This CDR3 spans 16 amino acids. The CDR3 protein is CAWLGVGGSYNSPLHF. CDR3 nucleotides: TGTGCCTGGTTGGGGGTGGGGGGTTCCTATAATTCACCCCTCCACTTT.

The rearrangement uses TRBV18 and TRBJ1-2, with D possibly TRBD1 on 6 matching bases. The CDR3 sequence is 14 residues long. Trimming cost V 1 base and J 2 bases, with 8 bases left between them. From germline, CDR1 is KGHSH and CDR2 LQKENI. CDR3 bases: TGTGCCAGCTCACCACTAGGACAGAACTATGGCTACACCTTC. Its protein is CASSPLGQNYGYTF.

The genes are TRBV27 and TRBJ2-7; 7 positions agree with TRBD1. The CDR3 runs 15 residues. The ends lost 3 bases at V and 5 bases at J; junction bases unmatched: 10. CDR1 and CDR2 (germline): MNHEY, SMNVEV (reference sequence). The CDR3 region is CASSFFDRAPHEQYF. The CDR3 nucleotides read TGTGCCAGCAGTTTCTTCGACAGGGCCCCCCACGAGCAGTACTTC.

The chain links TRBV5-1 to TRBJ2-2, with D hard to call. There are 15 residues in the CDR3. V lost 4 bases and J 7 bases, leaving 17 bases between the germline ends. CDR1 and CDR2 (germline): SGHRS, YFSETQ. As DNA, the CDR3 is TGCGCCAGCAGCCCTTGGTCTCAGAAGGACGGGGAGCTGTTTTTT. It encodes CASSPWSQKDGELFF.

The chain combines TRBV6-6 with TRBJ2-1; TRBD1 or TRBD2 may be the D gene (5 bases each). CDR3 length: 15 amino acids. CDR1 MNHNY and CDR2 SVGAGI come from the germline V gene (reference sequence). The ends were cut back, 1 base at V and 5 bases at J, with 12 bases in the middle. CDR3 loop: CASSYWGLGHNEQFF. The CDR3 nucleotides are TGTGCCAGCAGTTACTGGGGGTTGGGCCACAATGAGCAGTTCTTC.

As DNA, the CDR3 is TGTGCCAGCAGCTTACAAGGACAGACCTACGAGCAGTACTTC. Residues: CASSLQGQTYEQYF. The chain is built from TRBV7-8 and TRBJ2-7; perhaps TRBD1 as D (6 bases). This CDR3 is built from 14 residues. The germline CDR1 and CDR2 sequences are SGHVS and FQNEAQ. V was cut by 2 bases and J by 2 bases, with 10 bases left in between.

This chain links TRBV7-9 with TRBJ2-3, with a tentative D call TRBD2 (6 bases). Per germline, CDR1 SEHNR and CDR2 FQNEAQ (reference sequence). The CDR3 runs to 15 residues. Trimming pared 5 bases from V and 4 bases from J, leaving 16 bases between. The CDR3 sequence is CASSAHGTLADTQYF. CDR3 nucleotide sequence: TGTGCCAGCAGCGCACATGGGACTCTCGCAGATACGCAGTATTTT.

For the CDR3, the DNA is TGTGCCAGCAGCTTCGGTCAGGCCAAGGAGACCCAGTACTTC. This encodes CASSFGQAKETQYF. The J gene is TRBJ2-5, the V gene TRBV5-5; no clear D. CDR1 and CDR2 from the germline V gene are SGHKS and YYEKEE (reference sequence). Trimming shortened V by 2 bases and J by 5 bases, and 13 bases separated the two germline ends. There are 14 residues in the CDR3.

The rearrangement joins TRBV9 to TRBJ1-6, with 7 bases that match TRBD1. There are 16 residues in the CDR3. CDR1 is SGDLS and CDR2 is YYNGEE in the germline V gene. V gave up 0 bases and J gave up 2 bases; unmatched junction bases: 2. In DNA form, the CDR3 reads TGTGCCAGCAGCGTAGCCGGGACAGCCTATAATTCACCCCTCCACTTT. Residues: CASSVAGTAYNSPLHF.

J is TRBJ2-2 and V is TRBV30; D is perhaps TRBD2 (5 bases). Germline CDR1 GTSNPN, CDR2 SVGIG (reference sequence). Trimming took 2 bases from V and 2 from J, leaving 12 bases between them. There are 15 residues in the CDR3. Here the CDR3 DNA reads TGTGCCTGGAGTAGACTACCTACCAACACCGGGGAGCTGTTTTTT. It codes for CAWSRLPTNTGELFF.

V and J are TRBV19 and TRBJ2-7; perhaps D is TRBD1 or TRBD2 (5 bases each). This CDR3 is built from 15 residues. Germline V gene lookup returns CDR1 LNHDA and CDR2 SQIVND (reference sequence). Trimming shortened V by 3 bases and J by 2 bases, and 14 bases separated the two germline ends. CDR3 nucleotides: TGTGCCAGTAGTATGTGGGACGGAGGTACCTACGAGCAGTACTTC. It is translated as CASSMWDGGTYEQYF.

The chain combines TRBV5-6 with TRBJ2-3, with a possible D match to TRBD1 (6 bases). The CDR3 length is 17 residues. CDR1 and CDR2 (germline): SGHDT, YYEEEE. Trimming left V 6 bases short and J 1 base short, with 21 bases between. The CDR3 region is CASTFPTTGSGTDTQYF. In nucleotides, the CDR3 is TGTGCCAGCACCTTTCCCACGACAGGTAGCGGCACAGATACGCAGTATTTT.

The chain carries TRBV5-5 and TRBJ1-2, with D possibly matching TRBD1 (5 bases). Trimming removed 4 bases at V and 8 bases at J, with 9 bases between. The length of the CDR3 is 11 residues. Germline V gene data show CDR1 as SGHKS and CDR2 as YYEKEE (reference sequence). In DNA form, the CDR3 reads TGTGCCAGCAGCCCGGGGGGAGGCTACACCTTC. Protein sequence: CASSPGGGYTF.

The chain combines TRBV7-3 with TRBJ1-6; tentative D call: TRBD1 (6 bases). The V gene's germline CDR1 is SGHTA and CDR2 FQGTGA. This CDR3 has 16 residues. Trimming pared 5 bases from V and 0 bases from J, leaving 11 bases between. The CDR3 is CASSATGSSYNSPLHF. CDR3 nucleotides: TGTGCCAGCAGCGCTACAGGGAGCTCCTATAATTCACCCCTCCACTTT. Supplemented by reference TRBV7-3 and TRBJ1-6, the full variable domain reads GAGVSQTPSNKVTEKGKYVELRCDPISGHTALYWYRQSLGQGPEFLIYFQGTGAADDSGLPNDRFFAVRPEGSVSTLKIQRTERGDSAVYLCASSATGSSYNSPLHFGNGTRLTVT.

This chain joins TRBV9 and TRBJ2-7; the D call may be TRBD1 or TRBD2 (7 bases each). V was cut by 4 bases and J by 2 bases, with 16 bases left in between. The CDR3 runs to 15 residues. Germline V gene data show CDR1 as SGDLS and CDR2 as YYNGEE. The CDR3, as DNA: TGTGCCAGCAGCCCAGGGGGGGAGGTGACCTACGAGCAGTACTTC. Residues: CASSPGGEVTYEQYF.

The J gene is TRBJ2-1, the V gene TRBV7-9; possibly TRBD1 for D (5 bases). The ends were cut back, 4 bases at V and 3 bases at J, with 13 bases in the middle. Looked up from germline, CDR1 is SEHNR and CDR2 is FQNEAQ (reference sequence). The CDR3 spans 15 residues. The CDR3: CASSSTDRNYNEQFF. The CDR3 DNA is TGTGCCAGCAGCTCGACAGACAGAAACTACAATGAGCAGTTCTTC.

This clone was picked up one time. The chain's CDR3 is CASSPLGSAIHSYEQYF. The CDR3 DNA reads TGTGCCAGCTCACCACTCGGTTCAGCTATTCACTCCTACGAGCAGTACTTC. The rearrangement uses TRBV18 and TRBJ2-7, with D unclear. The CDR3 contains 17 residues. Trimming removed 1 base at V and 0 bases at J, with 16 bases between. Germline CDR1 is KGHSH and CDR2 is LQKENI.

The J gene is TRBJ1-2, the V gene TRBV2; weak D call: TRBD1 (5 bases). Germline lookup yields CDR1 SNHLY and CDR2 FYNNEI. This CDR3 has 13 residues. Trimming removed 4 bases at V and 8 bases at J, with 14 bases between. The chain's CDR3 is CASSGGWGDGYTF. The DNA of the CDR3 is TGTGCCAGCAGTGGGGGTTGGGGCGACGGCTACACCTTC.

This clone was detected once. The CDR3 spells CASSLRTGSTDTQYF. The CDR3 DNA is TGTGCCAGCAGCCTCCGGACAGGGAGCACAGATACGCAGTATTTT. The chain employs TRBV11-3 and TRBJ2-3; TRBD1 aligns across 8 bases. Germline-derived CDR1 and CDR2 are SGHNT and YENEEA. The CDR3 covers 15 residues. The J segment lost 0 bases and the V segment lost 5 bases, leaving 4 bases of the junction unmatched.

The chain is built from TRBV7-9 and TRBJ2-4; no definite D call. Germline CDR1 reads SEHNR; CDR2 reads FQNEAQ (reference sequence). The length of the CDR3 is 17 residues. V was shortened by 2 bases and J by 0 bases, with 14 bases between the two germline ends. The CDR3 reads CASSLLATPIAKNIQYF. DNA for the CDR3: TGTGCCAGCAGCTTACTTGCGACACCGATAGCCAAAAACATTCAGTACTTC.

This chain uses TRBV4-3 with TRBJ1-2; D unresolved. Germline V CDR1 and CDR2: LGHNA, YSLEER. The CDR3 extends over 15 amino acids. V gave up 0 bases and J gave up 3 bases, with 11 bases separating them. The CDR3 bases are TGCGCCAGCAGCCAAGAGAGTGTGGCAGACTATGGCTACACCTTC. Protein product: CASSQESVADYGYTF.

The gene calls are TRBV28 and TRBJ2-5, with D uncertain. Per germline, CDR1 MDHEN and CDR2 SYDVKM. Trimming stripped 5 bases from V and 1 base from J, with 2 bases between. This CDR3 has 11 residues. CDR3 nucleotides: TGTGCCAGCAGTCTCCAAGAGACCCAGTACTTC. This encodes CASSLQETQYF.

The chain employs TRBV6-5 and TRBJ1-1; D might be TRBD1 (6 bases). Trimming took 0 bases from V and 4 from J, leaving 15 bases between them. Germline V CDR1 and CDR2: MNHEY, SVGAGI. The CDR3 is 16 residues long. The CDR3 DNA is TGTGCCAGCAGTTACTCGATTAGTAACAGGGCCACTGAAGCTTTCTTT. This codes for CASSYSISNRATEAFF.

This rearrangement joins TRBV30 to TRBJ1-5, with 9 bases aligning to TRBD1. J was trimmed by 2 bases and V by 1 base; bases with no gene match: 3. The length of the CDR3 is 15 residues. In germline, CDR1 is GTSNPN, CDR2 SVGIG (reference sequence). The CDR3, as DNA: TGTGCCTGGAGTGCCGACAGGGGGGGCAATCAGCCCCAGCATTTT. Translating gives CAWSADRGGNQPQHF. The whole variable domain, remainder taken from reference TRBV30 and TRBJ1-5, is SQTIHQWPATLVQPVGSPLSLECTVEGTSNPNLYWYRQAAGRGLQLLFYSVGIGQISSEVPQNLSASRPQDRQFILSSKKLLLSDSGFYLCAWSADRGGNQPQHFGDGTRLSIL.

The chain employs TRBV12-5 and TRBJ1-5, with D possibly matching TRBD1 (5 bases). This CDR3 is 15 amino acids long. Germline loops: CDR1 LGHNT, CDR2 FRNRAP. V shed 6 bases and J shed 3 bases, with 15 bases lying between them. CDR3 sequence reads: CASGPGRRVNQPQHF. For the CDR3, the DNA is TGTGCTAGTGGGCCGGGACGGCGGGTCAATCAGCCCCAGCATTTT.

This clone has a single count. The V call is TRBV6-5, the J call TRBJ2-7; possibly TRBD1 for D (6 bases). The V gene lost 2 bases and the J gene lost 5 bases, with 16 bases spanning the gap. The CDR3 runs to 15 residues. Germline values: CDR1 MNHEY, CDR2 SVGAGI. CDR3 protein: CASSYDQGSRNEQYF. As DNA, the CDR3 is TGTGCCAGCAGTTACGACCAGGGGTCGAGAAACGAGCAGTACTTC.